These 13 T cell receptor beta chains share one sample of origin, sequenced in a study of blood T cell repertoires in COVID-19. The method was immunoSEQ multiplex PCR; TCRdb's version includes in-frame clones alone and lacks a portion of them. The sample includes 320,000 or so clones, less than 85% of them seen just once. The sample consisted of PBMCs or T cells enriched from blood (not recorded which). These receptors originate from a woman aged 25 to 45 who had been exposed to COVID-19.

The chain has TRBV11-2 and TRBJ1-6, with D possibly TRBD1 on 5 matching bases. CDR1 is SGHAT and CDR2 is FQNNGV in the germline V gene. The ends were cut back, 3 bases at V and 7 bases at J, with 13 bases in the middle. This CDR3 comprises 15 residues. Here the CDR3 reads CASSFTPGVNSPLHF. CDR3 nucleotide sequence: TGTGCCAGCAGCTTCACCCCGGGGGTGAATTCACCCCTCCACTTT. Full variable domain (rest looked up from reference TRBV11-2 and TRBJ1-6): EAGVAQSPRYKIIEKRQSVAFWCNPISGHATLYWYQQILGQGPKLLIQFQNNGVVDDSQLPKDRFSAERLKGVDSTLKIQPAKLEDSAVYLCASSFTPGVNSPLHFGNGTRLTVT.

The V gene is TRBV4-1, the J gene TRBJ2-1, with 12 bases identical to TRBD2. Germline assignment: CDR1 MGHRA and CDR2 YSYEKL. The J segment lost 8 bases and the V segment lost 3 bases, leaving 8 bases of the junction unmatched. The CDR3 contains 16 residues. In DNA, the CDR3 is TGCGCCAGCAGCCAGCATACTAGCGGGGGGTGGGATGAGCAGTTCTTC. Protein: CASSQHTSGGWDEQFF.

The CDR3 loop is CSVLRTLTSGRMETQYF. As DNA, the CDR3 is TGCAGCGTCCTACGGACTTTGACTAGCGGGAGGATGGAGACCCAGTACTTC. The chain carries TRBV29-1 and TRBJ2-5, with 13 bases matching TRBD2. Germline values: CDR1 SQVTM, CDR2 ANQGSEA. Trimming at V came to 6 bases and at J to 5 bases, leaving 15 bases not matched to a gene. The CDR3 has 17 residues. Using reference TRBV29-1 and TRBJ2-5 for the parts outside the CDR3, the full variable domain is SAVISQKPSRDICQRGTSLTIQCQVDSQVTMMFWYRQQPGQSLTLIATANQGSEATYESGFVIDKFPISRPNLTFSTLTVSNMSPEDSSIYLCSVLRTLTSGRMETQYFGPGTRLLVL.

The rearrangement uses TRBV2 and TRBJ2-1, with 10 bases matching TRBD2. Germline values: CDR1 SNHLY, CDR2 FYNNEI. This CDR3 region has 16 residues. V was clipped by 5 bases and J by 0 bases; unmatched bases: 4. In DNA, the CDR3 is TGTGCCAGCAGTCACCGGACTAGCGGCTCCTACAATGAGCAGTTCTTC. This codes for CASSHRTSGSYNEQFF.

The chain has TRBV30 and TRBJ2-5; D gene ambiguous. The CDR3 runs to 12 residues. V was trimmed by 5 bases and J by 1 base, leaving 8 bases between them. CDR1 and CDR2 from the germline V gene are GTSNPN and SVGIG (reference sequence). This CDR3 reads CAWVGGQETQYF. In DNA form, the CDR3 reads TGTGCCTGGGTTGGCGGCCAAGAGACCCAGTACTTC.

For the CDR3, the DNA is TGTGCCAGTCGATGGGAGTCCTATAATTCACCCCTCCACTTT. This sequence encodes CASRWESYNSPLHF. The chain joins TRBV5-5 to TRBJ1-6; D gene uncertain. From germline, CDR1 is SGHKS and CDR2 YYEKEE (reference sequence). The CDR3 length is 14 residues. V lost 8 bases to trimming and J lost 1 base, with 10 bases between them. Supplemented by reference TRBV5-5 and TRBJ1-6, the full variable domain reads DAGVTQSPTHLIKTRGQQVTLRCSPISGHKSVSWYQQVLGQGPQFIFQYYEKEERGRGNFPDRFSARQFPNYSSELNVNALLLGDSALYLCASRWESYNSPLHFGNGTRLTVT.

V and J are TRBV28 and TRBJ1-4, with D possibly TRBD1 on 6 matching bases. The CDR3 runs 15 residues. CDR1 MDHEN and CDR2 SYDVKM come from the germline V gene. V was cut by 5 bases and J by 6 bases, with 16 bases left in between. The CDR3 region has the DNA TGTGCCAGCAGTACCCATGGGGGCGGATATGAAAAACTGTTTTTT. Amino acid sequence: CASSTHGGGYEKLFF.

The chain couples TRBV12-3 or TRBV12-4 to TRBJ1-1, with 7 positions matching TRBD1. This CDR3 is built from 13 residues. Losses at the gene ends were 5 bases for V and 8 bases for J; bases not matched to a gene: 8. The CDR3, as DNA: TGTGCCAGCAGTGGGGGACAGCCATTCGAAGCTTTCTTT. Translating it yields CASSGGQPFEAFF.

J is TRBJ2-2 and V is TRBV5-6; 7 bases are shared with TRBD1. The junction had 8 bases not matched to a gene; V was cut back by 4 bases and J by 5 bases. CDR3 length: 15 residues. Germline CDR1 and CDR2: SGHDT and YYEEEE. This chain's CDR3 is CASSLGTDPTGELFF. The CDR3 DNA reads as TGTGCCAGCAGCCTGGGGACAGATCCTACCGGGGAGCTGTTTTTT.

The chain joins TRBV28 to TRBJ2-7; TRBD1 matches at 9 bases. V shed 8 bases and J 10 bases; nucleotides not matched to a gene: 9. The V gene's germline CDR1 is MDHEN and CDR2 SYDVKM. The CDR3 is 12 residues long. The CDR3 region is CASGNRGRRQYF. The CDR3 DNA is TGTGCCAGCGGAAACAGGGGGCGTAGACAGTACTTC. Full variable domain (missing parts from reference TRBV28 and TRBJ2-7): DVKVTQSSRYLVKRTGEKVFLECVQDMDHENMFWYRQDPGLGLRLIYFSYDVKMKEKGDIPEGYSVSREKKERFSLILESASTNQTSMYLCASGNRGRRQYFGPGTRLTVT.

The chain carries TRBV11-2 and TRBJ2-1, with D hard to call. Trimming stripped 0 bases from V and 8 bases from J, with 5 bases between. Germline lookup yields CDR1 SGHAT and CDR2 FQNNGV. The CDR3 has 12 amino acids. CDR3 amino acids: CASSLDSDEQFF. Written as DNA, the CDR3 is TGTGCCAGCAGCTTAGATTCCGATGAGCAGTTCTTC.

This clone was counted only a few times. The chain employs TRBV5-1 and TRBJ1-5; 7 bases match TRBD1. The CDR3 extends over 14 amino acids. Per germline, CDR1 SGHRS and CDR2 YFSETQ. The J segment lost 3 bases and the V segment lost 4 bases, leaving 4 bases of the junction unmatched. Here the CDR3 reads CASSKGTDNQPQHF. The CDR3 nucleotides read TGCGCCAGCAGCAAGGGGACAGACAATCAGCCCCAGCATTTT.

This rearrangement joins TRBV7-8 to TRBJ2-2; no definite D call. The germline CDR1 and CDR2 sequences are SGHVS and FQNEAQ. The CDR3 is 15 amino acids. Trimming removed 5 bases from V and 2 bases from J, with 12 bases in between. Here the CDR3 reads CASSPPPGNTGELFF. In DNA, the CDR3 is TGTGCCAGCAGCCCTCCGCCGGGTAACACCGGGGAGCTGTTTTTT.